This record looks at one T cell receptor beta chain sequence and its context. The junction had 8 bases not matched to a gene; V was cut back by 5 bases and J by 0 bases. The CDR3 totals 17 residues. CDR1 and CDR2 from the germline V gene are SGHRS and YFSETQ. This entry belongs to a study of control samples from healthy donors and cancer patients. Clones were sequenced by immunoSEQ multiplex PCR, and TCRdb holds only the in-frame ones, with some missing. The sample shows about 44,000 clones, just over 70% of them seen only once. This chain links TRBV5-1 with TRBJ1-4; 9 bases are a match to TRBD1. The source is a male donor with melanoma. The sequenced sample was formalin-fixed, paraffin-embedded tissue. CDR3 nucleotides: TGCGCCAGCAGATCGGGACAGGGTATTACAACTAATGAAAAACTGTTTTTT. It is translated as CASRSGQGITTNEKLFF.